These 17 T cell receptor beta chains were all obtained from the same sample, sequenced in a study of Graves' ophthalmopathy and Graves' hyperthyroidism. Amplification targeted the TCR beta CDR3 regions, with RNA transcripts as the source material. First-round RT-PCR relied on HTBI primers, and a second-round multiplex PCR came next. Each CDR3 protein gets one entry after TCRdb re-called the multiplex PCR reads with MiXCR. The sample holds a few hundred thousand distinct CDR3 sequences, 15% seen once. Sequencing was carried out using peripheral blood. These receptors all come from a woman aged 18-29 years with stable Graves' hyperthyroidism.

This clonotype was observed once. The gene calls are TRBV20-1 and TRBJ1-5, with unresolved D. The V end was cut by 0 bases, the J end by 6 bases, with 3 bases between. CDR3 length: 11 amino acids. The V gene's germline CDR1 is DFQATT and CDR2 SNEGSKA (reference sequence). CDR3 amino acids: CSARESQPQHF. CDR3 bases: TGCAGTGCTAGAGAAAGTCAGCCCCAGCATTTT.

This clonotype appeared many times. The gene calls are TRBV6-2 or TRBV6-3 and TRBJ2-7, with D perhaps matching TRBD1 (6 bases). V lost 8 bases, J lost 0 bases, and 14 bases lay in between. The CDR3 has 14 residues. Germline CDR1 and CDR2: MNHEY and SVGEGT. The CDR3 sequence: CASFRAGDSYEQYF. The CDR3 DNA sequence: TGTGCCAGCTTCCGCGCAGGGGACTCCTACGAGCAGTACTTC.

In this sample, this clonotype turned up many times. The gene calls are TRBV6-2 or TRBV6-3 and TRBJ2-7; 12 positions match TRBD1. This CDR3 comprises 18 residues. Germline trimming cut 0 bases from V and 13 bases from J; bases unmatched to any gene: 19. CDR1 and CDR2 (germline): MNHEY, SVGEGT. The CDR3 DNA follows: TGTGCCAGCAGTTACTCATCGCTTTCTAGGGACAGGGGGCAAGGGCATTACTTC. Protein: CASSYSSLSRDRGQGHYF.

The V gene is TRBV6-2 or TRBV6-3, the J gene TRBJ2-7; D call uncertain. Trimming cost V 6 bases and J 7 bases, with 22 bases left between them. There are 15 residues in the CDR3. Germline CDR1 is MNHEY and CDR2 is SVGEGT. CDR3 loop: CASSPGRDPTREQYF. In DNA, the CDR3 is TGTGCCAGCAGCCCCGGACGCGATCCCACCCGGGAGCAGTACTTC.

This clonotype occurred many times. The chain joins TRBV2 to TRBJ1-2; 7 nucleotides align to TRBD1. This CDR3 is 12 amino acids long. Germline CDR1 reads SNHLY; CDR2 reads FYNNEI. Losses at the gene ends were 3 bases for V and 7 bases for J; bases not matched to a gene: 2. The CDR3 DNA is TGTGCCAGCAGTGACAGGGGGGCTGGCTACACCTTC. Protein: CASSDRGAGYTF.

The table lists this clonotype with many counts. The V gene is TRBV2, the J gene TRBJ1-5, with 10 bases matching TRBD1. Germline CDR1 SNHLY, CDR2 FYNNEI. V was clipped by 7 bases and J by 2 bases; unmatched bases: 5. The CDR3 extends over 15 amino acids. The CDR3 DNA sequence: TGTGCCAGCAAACCCGGGACAGGGGGCAATCAGCCCCAGCATTTT. Translated, it gives CASKPGTGGNQPQHF.

In this sample, this clonotype turned up a few times. A much larger clonotype is one base distant, so this may be a read error. The chain couples TRBV6-5 to TRBJ1-6, with no clear D. The V gene lost 3 bases and the J gene lost 15 bases, with 21 bases spanning the gap. The CDR3 consists of 15 residues. Germline CDR1 is MNHEY and CDR2 is SVGAGI. CDR3 sequence: CASSYIKLNGRNLHF. In DNA, the CDR3 is TGTGCCAGCAGTTATATAAAGCTTAACGGGAGGAACCTCCACTTT.

This clonotype was seen many times. This chain connects TRBV29-1 to TRBJ2-7; perhaps TRBD1 as D (7 bases). Germline V gene lookup returns CDR1 SQVTM and CDR2 ANQGSEA. This CDR3 spans 13 amino acids. V was clipped by 3 bases and J by 5 bases, with 14 bases between them. CDR3 region: CSVEEGAAHEQYF. CDR3 nucleotides: TGCAGCGTTGAGGAGGGGGCGGCTCACGAGCAGTACTTC.

This clonotype was seen at least ten times. V gene TRBV20-1 combines with J gene TRBJ2-4; D may be TRBD1 or TRBD2 (5 bases each). Trimming pared 3 bases from V and 9 bases from J, leaving 9 bases between. The CDR3 runs 11 residues. CDR1 and CDR2 from the germline V gene are DFQATT and SNEGSKA (reference sequence). CDR3 sequence reads: CSARGDIIQYF. In DNA, the CDR3 is TGCAGTGCTAGGGGGGATATCATTCAGTACTTC.

This clonotype was observed a handful of times. The CDR3 loop reads CASSGTGTGHTPLHF. The CDR3 DNA reads TGTGCCAGCAGCGGAACCGGGACAGGGCACACACCCCTCCACTTT. V gene TRBV9 combines with J gene TRBJ1-6; TRBD1 aligns across 9 bases. V dropped 3 bases and J dropped 11; count of bases not matched to a gene: 9. Germline loops: CDR1 SGDLS, CDR2 YYNGEE. The CDR3 has 15 amino acids. The full variable domain, in which reference TRBV9 and TRBJ1-6 provide the parts outside the CDR3, is DSGVTQTPKHLITATGQRVTLRCSPRSGDLSVYWYQQSLDQGLQFLIQYYNGEERAKGNILERFSAQQFPDLHSELNLSSLELGDSALYFCASSGTGTGHTPLHFGNGTRLTVT.

This clonotype was seen only a few times. The rearrangement links TRBV11-2 to TRBJ2-7; a possible D gene is TRBD2 (5 bases). In germline, CDR1 is SGHAT, CDR2 FQNNGV. Trimming took off 5 bases at V and 6 bases at J, with 14 bases between the two ends. This CDR3 comprises 13 residues. This CDR3 reads CASSHNSGSEQYF. Here the CDR3 DNA reads TGTGCCAGCAGCCACAATTCTGGGAGCGAGCAGTACTTC. Full variable domain (remainder filled in from reference TRBV11-2 and TRBJ2-7): EAGVAQSPRYKIIEKRQSVAFWCNPISGHATLYWYQQILGQGPKLLIQFQNNGVVDDSQLPKDRFSAERLKGVDSTLKIQPAKLEDSAVYLCASSHNSGSEQYFGPGTRLTVT.

The chain uses TRBV12-3 or TRBV12-4 and TRBJ1-5; 7 bases are shared with TRBD1. V shed 6 bases and J 7 bases; nucleotides not matched to a gene: 6. CDR3 length: 13 residues. DNA for the CDR3: TGTGCCAGCAGCAAGGGGGCACGACAGCCCCAGCATTTT. It translates to CASSKGARQPQHF.

This clonotype was recorded a few times. The chain employs TRBV24-1 and TRBJ1-2; the D gene is possibly TRBD1 (6 bases). This CDR3 contains 14 residues. V lost 4 bases and J 5 bases, leaving 13 bases between the germline ends. Germline CDR1 is KGHDR and CDR2 is SFDVKD. Here the CDR3 reads CATSDRDTLYGYTF. For the CDR3, the DNA is TGTGCCACCAGTGACCGGGACACCCTTTATGGCTACACCTTC.

This clonotype was counted many times. This chain connects TRBV7-8 to TRBJ1-2; 9 bases match TRBD1. There are 14 residues in the CDR3. Per the germline V gene, CDR1 is SGHVS and CDR2 is FQNEAQ. The junction had 3 bases not matched to a gene; V was cut back by 2 bases and J by 5 bases. The DNA for the CDR3 is TGTGCCAGCAGCTTAACGGACAGGGGTTATGGCTACACCTTC. Amino acids: CASSLTDRGYGYTF.

This clonotype was seen only once. V gene TRBV7-9 combines with J gene TRBJ2-5; D unclear. The CDR3 is made up of 13 amino acids. Trimming stripped 8 bases from V and 0 bases from J, with 10 bases between. Germline CDR1 reads SEHNR; CDR2 reads FQNEAQ (reference sequence). This CDR3 reads CASATEYQETQYF. Written as DNA, the CDR3 is TGTGCCAGCGCCACAGAGTACCAAGAGACCCAGTACTTC.

This clonotype was detected many times. V gene TRBV20-1 combines with J gene TRBJ1-1; D may be TRBD1 (5 bases). V gave up 4 bases and J gave up 8 bases, with 17 bases separating them. This CDR3 is built from 13 residues. The germline V gene encodes CDR1 DFQATT and CDR2 SNEGSKA (reference sequence). This CDR3 reads CSAMAGTSVEAFF. CDR3 nucleotides: TGCAGTGCTATGGCAGGGACCTCGGTAGAAGCTTTCTTT.

This clonotype was seen many times. The chain carries TRBV12-3 or TRBV12-4 and TRBJ1-6; D gene uncertain. V lost 2 bases and J lost 7, with 12 bases in between. The CDR3 has 15 amino acids. This CDR3 reads CASSLTGSRNSPLHF. The CDR3 DNA is TGTGCCAGCAGTTTAACCGGCTCAAGGAATTCACCCCTCCACTTT.